This T cell receptor (beta chain) was identified in a study of blood T cell repertoires in COVID-19. CDR3 length: 15 amino acids. V was pared by 7 bases and J by 2 bases, with 15 bases between. Germline CDR1 SEHNR, CDR2 FQNEAQ (reference sequence). Measured with immunoSEQ multiplex PCR; TCRdb has only the in-frame clones, and not every one. The sample has 200,000 or so clones, around 85% seen once. The TCR was taken from a woman between 50 and 59 years old with acute or convalescent COVID-19. Specimen: peripheral blood. J is TRBJ2-1 and V is TRBV7-9; the D gene is possibly TRBD1 (6 bases). CDR3 sequence: CASNLGHSTYNEQFF. CDR3 DNA sequence: TGTGCCAGCAACCTGGGACACTCAACCTACAATGAGCAGTTCTTC.